This T cell receptor beta chain originates from a study of blood T cell repertoires in COVID-19. Germline-derived CDR1 and CDR2 are KGHDR and SFDVKD. This CDR3 region has 20 residues. The V and J ends lost 3 bases and 0 bases, in that order; junction bases with no gene match: 13. Libraries were prepared by immunoSEQ multiplex PCR; TCRdb keeps only in-frame clonotypes and omits some of them. Of around 79,000 clones in the sample, about 88% were seen once. The rearrangement links TRBV24-1 to TRBJ2-3; TRBD2 aligns across 11 bases. The receptor's source is a human donor in a cohort sampled during active COVID-19. The source material was peripheral blood. The CDR3 DNA reads TGTGCCACCAGTGATGGGTTGGGGACTAGCGGCCCCGCTAGCACAGATACGCAGTATTTT. It specifies CATSDGLGTSGPASTDTQYF.